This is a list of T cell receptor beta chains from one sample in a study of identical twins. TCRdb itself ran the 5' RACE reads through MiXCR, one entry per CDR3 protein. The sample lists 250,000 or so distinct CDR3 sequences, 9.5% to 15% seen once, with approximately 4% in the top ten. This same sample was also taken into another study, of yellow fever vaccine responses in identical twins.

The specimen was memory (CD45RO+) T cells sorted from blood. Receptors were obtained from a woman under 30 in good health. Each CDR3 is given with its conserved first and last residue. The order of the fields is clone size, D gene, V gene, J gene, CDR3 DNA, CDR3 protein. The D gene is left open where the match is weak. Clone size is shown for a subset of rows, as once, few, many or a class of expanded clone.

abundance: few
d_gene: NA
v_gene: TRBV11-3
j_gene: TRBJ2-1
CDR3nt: TGTGCCAGCAGCCGCATGGTATGGGATGAGCAGTTCTTC
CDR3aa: CASSRMVWDEQFF

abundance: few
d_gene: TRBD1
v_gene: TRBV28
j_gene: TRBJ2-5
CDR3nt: TGTGCCAGCAGTGGGACAGGGGGCACAGAGACCCAGTACTTC
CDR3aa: CASSGTGGTETQYF

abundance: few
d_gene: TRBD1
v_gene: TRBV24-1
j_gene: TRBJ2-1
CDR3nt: TGTGCCACCAGTGAAATGACAGGGGGCGCCCATGAGCAGTTCTTC
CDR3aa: CATSEMTGGAHEQFF

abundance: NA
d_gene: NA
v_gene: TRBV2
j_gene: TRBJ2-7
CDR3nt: TGTGCCAGCAGTTCGGACAGATGGTCCGAGCAGTACTTC
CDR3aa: CASSSDRWSEQYF

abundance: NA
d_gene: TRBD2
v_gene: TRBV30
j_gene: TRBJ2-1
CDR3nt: TGTGCCTGGGGGGAGACTAGCGGGAGCTGGGGTGAGCAGTTCTTC
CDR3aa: CAWGETSGSWGEQFF

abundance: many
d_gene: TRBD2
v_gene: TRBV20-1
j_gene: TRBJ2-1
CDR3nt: TGCAGGGGAGCGGGGACTGCCTACAATGAGCAGTTCTTC
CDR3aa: CRGAGTAYNEQFF

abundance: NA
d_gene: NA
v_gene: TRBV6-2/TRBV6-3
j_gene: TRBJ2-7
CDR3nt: TGTGCCAGCAGACTGGTCAGGGGGACTTACGAGCAGTACTTC
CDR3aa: CASRLVRGTYEQYF

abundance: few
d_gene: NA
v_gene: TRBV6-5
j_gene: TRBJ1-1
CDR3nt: TGTGCCAGCAGTTACTCTTGGGAACCCAATGAAGCTTTCTTT
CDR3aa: CASSYSWEPNEAFF

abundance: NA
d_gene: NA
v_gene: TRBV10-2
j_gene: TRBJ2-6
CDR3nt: TGCGCCAGCATGGTCCCAGGTAGCTCTGGGGCCAACGTCCTGACTTTC
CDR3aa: CASMVPGSSGANVLTF

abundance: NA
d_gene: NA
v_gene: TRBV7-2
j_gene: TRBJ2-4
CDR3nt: TGTGCCAGCAGCCCGCAGGGTTCCAAAAACATTCAGTACTTC
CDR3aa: CASSPQGSKNIQYF

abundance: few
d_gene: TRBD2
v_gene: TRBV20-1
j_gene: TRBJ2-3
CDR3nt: TGCAGTGCTAGAGTTTGGCTAGCGGGGAGATCAGATACGCAGTATTTT
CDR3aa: CSARVWLAGRSDTQYF

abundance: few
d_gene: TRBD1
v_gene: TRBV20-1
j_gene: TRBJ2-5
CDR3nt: TGCAGTGCTAGAGGGGGACAGGGGACCCAGTACTTC
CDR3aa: CSARGGQGTQYF

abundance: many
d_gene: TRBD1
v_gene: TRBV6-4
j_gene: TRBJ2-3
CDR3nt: TGTGCCAGCAGTCCAGGGGACAGGGATTCAGATACGCAGTATTTT
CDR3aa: CASSPGDRDSDTQYF

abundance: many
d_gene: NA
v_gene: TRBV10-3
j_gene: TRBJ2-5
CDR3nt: TGTGCCATCAGTGTTAAAGAGACCCAGTACTTC
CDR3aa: CAISVKETQYF

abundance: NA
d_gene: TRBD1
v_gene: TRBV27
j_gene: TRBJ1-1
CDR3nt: TGTGCCAGCAGTTTTCTCCCCAGGACAGGGGGCAAGAACACTGAAGCTTTCTTT
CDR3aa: CASSFLPRTGGKNTEAFF

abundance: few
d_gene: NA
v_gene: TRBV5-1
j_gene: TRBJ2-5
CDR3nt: TGCGCCAGCAGCTATTGGGGCCAAGAGACCCAGTACTTC
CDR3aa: CASSYWGQETQYF

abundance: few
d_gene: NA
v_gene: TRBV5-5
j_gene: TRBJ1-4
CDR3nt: TGTGCCAGCAGCTTGGATTCCAGGGCGAATGAAAAACTGTTTTTT
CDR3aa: CASSLDSRANEKLFF

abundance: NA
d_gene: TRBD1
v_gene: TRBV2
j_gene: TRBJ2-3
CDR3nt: TGTGCCAGCAGTGTGGGACAGGGTTGGAATACGCAGTATTTT
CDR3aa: CASSVGQGWNTQYF

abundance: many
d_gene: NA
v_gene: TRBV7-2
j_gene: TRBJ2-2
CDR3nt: TGTGCCAGCAGTTCTATCCAGGGATCGAACACCGGGGAGCTGTTTTTT
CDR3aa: CASSSIQGSNTGELFF

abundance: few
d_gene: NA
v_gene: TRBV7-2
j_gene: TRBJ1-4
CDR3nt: TGTGCCAGCAGCTCAATGAAAGCAGGAGGCGAAAAACTGTTTTTT
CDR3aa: CASSSMKAGGEKLFF

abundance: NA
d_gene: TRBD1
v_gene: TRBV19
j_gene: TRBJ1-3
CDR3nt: TGTGCCAGTAGCCGACCCCGGGACAGGGAAATGTGGAGTACTGGAAACACCATATATTTT
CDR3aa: CASSRPRDREMWSTGNTIYF

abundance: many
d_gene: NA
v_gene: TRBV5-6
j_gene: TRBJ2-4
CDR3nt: TGTGCCAGCAGCTTGCCCGGAGAGAAAAACATTCAGTACTTC
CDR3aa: CASSLPGEKNIQYF

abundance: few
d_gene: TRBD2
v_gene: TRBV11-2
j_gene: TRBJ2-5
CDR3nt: TGTGCCAGCAGCTTAGTAGGCGGGAGGGCAAGAGAGACCCAGTACTTC
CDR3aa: CASSLVGGRARETQYF

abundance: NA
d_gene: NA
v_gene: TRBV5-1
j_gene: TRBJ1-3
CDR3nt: TGCGCCAGCAGCGTCACAGGAAACTCTGGAAACACCATATATTTT
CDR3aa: CASSVTGNSGNTIYF

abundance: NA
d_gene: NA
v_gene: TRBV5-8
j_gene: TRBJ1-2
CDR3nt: TGTGCCAGCAGCTTGGAAGGGGATTTCTATGGCTACACCTTC
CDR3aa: CASSLEGDFYGYTF

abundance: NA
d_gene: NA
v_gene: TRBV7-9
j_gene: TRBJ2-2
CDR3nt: TGTGCCAGCAGCTTCCTACAGGGTTTTGGCGGGGAGCTGTTTTTT
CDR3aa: CASSFLQGFGGELFF

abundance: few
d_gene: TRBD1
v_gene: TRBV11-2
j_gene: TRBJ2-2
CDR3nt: TGTGCCAGCAGCTCCCGGACAGGGGGCGGGGTGTTTTTT
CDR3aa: CASSSRTGGGVFF

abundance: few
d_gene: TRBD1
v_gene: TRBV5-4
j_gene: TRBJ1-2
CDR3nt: TGTGCCAGCACCATTGACAGGGGTAGCGGCTACACCTTC
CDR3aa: CASTIDRGSGYTF

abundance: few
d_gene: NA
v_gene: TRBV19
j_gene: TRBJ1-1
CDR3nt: TGTGCCAGTAGTATAACGGCCAACACTGAAGCTTTCTTT
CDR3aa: CASSITANTEAFF

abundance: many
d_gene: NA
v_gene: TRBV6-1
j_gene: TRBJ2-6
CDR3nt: TGTGCCAGTATGGGTCAGCCTGGGGCCAACGTCCTGACTTTC
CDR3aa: CASMGQPGANVLTF

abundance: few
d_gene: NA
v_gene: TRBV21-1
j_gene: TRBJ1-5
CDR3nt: TGTGCCAGCAGCAAAGTCCCTACAGGGTCCCCGAATCAGCCCCAGCATTTT
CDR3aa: CASSKVPTGSPNQPQHF

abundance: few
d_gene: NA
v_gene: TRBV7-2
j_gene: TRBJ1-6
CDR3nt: TGTGCCAGCAGCGTTTCCGGGAATCGACTTTTAAATTCACCCCTCCACTTT
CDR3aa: CASSVSGNRLLNSPLHF

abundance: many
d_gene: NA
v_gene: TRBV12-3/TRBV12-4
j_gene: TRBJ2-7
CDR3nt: TGTGCCAGCAGTTTAGCACAGAACTACGAGCAGTACTTC
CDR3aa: CASSLAQNYEQYF

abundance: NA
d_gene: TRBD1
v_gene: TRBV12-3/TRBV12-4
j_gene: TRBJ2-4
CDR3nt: TGTGCCAGCAGACCCCCGGGACAGATAAACATTCAGTACTTC
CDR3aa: CASRPPGQINIQYF

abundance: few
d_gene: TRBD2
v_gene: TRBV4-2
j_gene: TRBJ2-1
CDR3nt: TGTGCCAGCAGCCAGAGTGGTACTAGCGGGGGGCACTACAATGAGCAGTTCTTC
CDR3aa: CASSQSGTSGGHYNEQFF

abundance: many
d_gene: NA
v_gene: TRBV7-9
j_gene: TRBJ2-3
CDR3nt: TGTGCCAGCAGCTCGACAGACTGGAGGCAGGGAGATACGCAGTATTTT
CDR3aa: CASSSTDWRQGDTQYF

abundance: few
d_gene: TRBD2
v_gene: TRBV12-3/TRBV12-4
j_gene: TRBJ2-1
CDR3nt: TGTGCCAGCAGTTCCCTCTTAGCGGGCTCCTACAATGAGCAGTTCTTC
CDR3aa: CASSSLLAGSYNEQFF

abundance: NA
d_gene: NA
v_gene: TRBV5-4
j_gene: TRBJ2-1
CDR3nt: TGTGCCAGCAGCCAGCCGGGACCGGGCTTGGATGAGCAGTTCTTC
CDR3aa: CASSQPGPGLDEQFF

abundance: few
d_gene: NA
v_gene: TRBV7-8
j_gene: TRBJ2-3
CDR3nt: TGTGCCAGCAGCCTCAGGCCCACTAGCACAGATACGCAGTATTTT
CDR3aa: CASSLRPTSTDTQYF

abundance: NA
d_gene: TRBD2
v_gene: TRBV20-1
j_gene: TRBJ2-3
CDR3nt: TGCAGTGCCCCTCCGGCTAGCGGGCACACAGATACGCAGTATTTT
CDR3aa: CSAPPASGHTDTQYF

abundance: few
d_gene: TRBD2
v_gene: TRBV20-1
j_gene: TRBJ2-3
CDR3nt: TGCAGTGCTAGAGATGAGGTAGCGGGGAACACAGATACGCAGTATTTT
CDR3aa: CSARDEVAGNTDTQYF

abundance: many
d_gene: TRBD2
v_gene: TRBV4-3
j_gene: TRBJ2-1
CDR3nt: TGCGCCAGCAGCCGCTCGGGGACTAGTCGCTACAATGAGCAGTTCTTC
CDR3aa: CASSRSGTSRYNEQFF

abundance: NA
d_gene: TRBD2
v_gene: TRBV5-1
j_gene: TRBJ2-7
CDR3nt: TGCGCCAGCAGCGCGACTAGCGGGGGGGCTTACGAGCAGTACTTC
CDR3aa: CASSATSGGAYEQYF

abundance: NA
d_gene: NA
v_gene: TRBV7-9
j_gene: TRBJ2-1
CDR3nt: TGTGCCAGCAGCTTAGTCTCGGCCAGGGGTAATGAGCAGTTCTTC
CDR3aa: CASSLVSARGNEQFF

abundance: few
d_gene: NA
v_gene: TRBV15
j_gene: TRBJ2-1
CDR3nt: TGTGCCACCAGCAGAGCAGGGGTGAATGAGCAGTTCTTC
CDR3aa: CATSRAGVNEQFF

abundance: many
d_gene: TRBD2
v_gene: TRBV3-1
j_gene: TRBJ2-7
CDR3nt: TGTGCCAGCAGCCGGACTAGCGGGGGGGCCAAACCCTACGAGCAGTACTTC
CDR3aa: CASSRTSGGAKPYEQYF

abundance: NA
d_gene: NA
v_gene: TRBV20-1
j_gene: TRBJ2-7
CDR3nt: TGCAGTGCTAGACGGGAGCTACTTCCCTACGAGCAGTACTTC
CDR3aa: CSARRELLPYEQYF